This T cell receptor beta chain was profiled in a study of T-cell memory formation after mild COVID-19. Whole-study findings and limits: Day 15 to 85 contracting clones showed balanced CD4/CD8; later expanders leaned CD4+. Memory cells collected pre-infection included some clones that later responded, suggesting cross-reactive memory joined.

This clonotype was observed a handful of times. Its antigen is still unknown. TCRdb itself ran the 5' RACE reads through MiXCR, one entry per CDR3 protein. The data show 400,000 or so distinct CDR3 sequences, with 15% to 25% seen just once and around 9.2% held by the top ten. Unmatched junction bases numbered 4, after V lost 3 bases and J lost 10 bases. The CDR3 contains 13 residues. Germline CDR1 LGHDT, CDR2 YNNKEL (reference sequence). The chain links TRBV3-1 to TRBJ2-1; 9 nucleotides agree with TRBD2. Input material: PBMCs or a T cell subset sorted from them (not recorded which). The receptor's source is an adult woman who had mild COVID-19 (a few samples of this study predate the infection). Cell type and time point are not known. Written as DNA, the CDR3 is TGTGCCAGCAGCCAGCGGGGGGGCCGAGAGCAGTTCTTC. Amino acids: CASSQRGGREQFF.